This T cell receptor beta chain was obtained from a study of CD8 T cells in ankylosing spondylitis. V was pared by 2 bases and J by 3 bases, with 12 bases between. The CDR3 has 14 residues. Germline loops: CDR1 SGHRS, CDR2 YFSETQ. Broader study findings: In the blood and synovial fluid of reactive arthritis, some motif variants had been previously reported.

This clonotype was counted many times. Its antigen is undetermined. Quantitative barcoded 5'-RACE was used to prepare TCR beta libraries. TCRdb redid the calling of the 5' RACE reads with MiXCR, one entry per CDR3 protein. The data contain 180,000 or so distinct CDR3 sequences, around a tenth of them singletons. The TCR was taken from a male donor with ankylosing spondylitis or in good health (not recorded which). What was sequenced was blood, either unsorted or a sorted T cell fraction (not recorded which). The chain employs TRBV5-1 and TRBJ2-7; either TRBD1 or TRBD2 may fit D (5 bases each). Written as DNA, the CDR3 is TGCGCCAGCAGCTTAGGGACGGATAACTACGAGCAGTACTTC. Translating it yields CASSLGTDNYEQYF.